Presented here are 29 T cell receptor beta chains from one specimen sequenced in a study of long-term antiretroviral therapy in people with HIV. Survey-level resolution applied to immunoSEQ assay v3.0. Profiled with immunoSEQ multiplex PCR; TCRdb holds only in-frame clones, not every one. The sample consists of about 24,000 clones, roughly 88% of them appearing once. This sample comprised unsorted PBMCs, obtained approximately 4.3 years after starting antiretroviral therapy. Every receptor here comes from a man younger than 45 with HIV.

V gene TRBV7-9 combines with J gene TRBJ1-4; D is undetermined. The V gene's germline CDR1 is SEHNR and CDR2 FQNEAQ (reference sequence). Between the trimmed V and J ends, which lost 1 base and 0 bases, there was a span of 12 bases. The CDR3 spans 17 residues. CDR3 bases: TGTGCCAGCAGCTTAGGGATCGGATCTGCAACTAATGAAAAACTGTTTTTT. Amino acid sequence: CASSLGIGSATNEKLFF.

This chain joins TRBV30 and TRBJ1-5, with D possibly TRBD1 on 5 matching bases. Trimming cost V 4 bases and J 7 bases, with 23 bases left between them. The germline gives CDR1 GTSNPN, CDR2 SVGIG (reference sequence). There are 16 residues in the CDR3. In DNA, the CDR3 is TGTGCCTGGAACCCTGGGACCCGAGGGGCCGGGCAGCCCCAGCATTTT. Residues: CAWNPGTRGAGQPQHF.

The chain carries TRBV5-1 and TRBJ2-1; D remains ambiguous. V was clipped by 2 bases and J by 8 bases, with 14 bases between them. There are 14 residues in the CDR3. Germline V gives CDR1 SGHRS, CDR2 YFSETQ. This CDR3 reads CASSLQSSFDEQFF. In DNA, the CDR3 is TGCGCCAGCAGCTTACAATCCAGCTTTGATGAGCAGTTCTTC.

This clone showed up just a few times. The chain combines TRBV4-2 with TRBJ2-7; 8 bases line up with TRBD1. The V and J ends lost 4 bases and 2 bases, in that order; junction bases with no gene match: 4. CDR1 is LGHNA, CDR2 YNFKEQ, per germline. There are 14 residues in the CDR3. The CDR3 DNA follows: TGTGCCAGCAGCCCGCGACAGGGGCCCTACGAGCAGTACTTC. Translating gives CASSPRQGPYEQYF.

V is TRBV7-9 and J is TRBJ2-1; D unresolved. Trimming cost V 5 bases and J 1 base, with 3 bases left between them. The CDR3 contains 12 residues. The germline V gene encodes CDR1 SEHNR and CDR2 FQNEAQ (reference sequence). CDR3 region: CASSASYNEQFF. The CDR3 nucleotides are TGTGCCAGCAGCGCGTCCTACAATGAGCAGTTCTTC.

This rearrangement joins TRBV2 to TRBJ1-2; 7 positions match TRBD1. The CDR3 loop spans 13 amino acids. J was trimmed by 1 base and V by 5 bases; bases with no gene match: 1. Germline CDR1 is SNHLY and CDR2 is FYNNEI. CDR3 in amino acids: CASSRDSNYGYTF. In nucleotides, the CDR3 is TGTGCCAGCAGTAGGGACAGTAACTATGGCTACACCTTC.

This clone came up once. The J gene is TRBJ1-1, the V gene TRBV6-5; the D gene is possibly TRBD1 (6 bases). CDR3 length: 13 amino acids. V was cut by 7 bases and J by 2 bases, with 11 bases left in between. Germline CDR1 reads MNHEY; CDR2 reads SVGAGI. This CDR3 reads CASKEGGNTEAFF. The CDR3 coding sequence is TGTGCCAGCAAGGAGGGGGGAAACACTGAAGCTTTCTTT.

In DNA, the CDR3 is TGTGCCAGCAGCTTGAATCTAGGGACTAGCGGGAGCACAGATACGCAGTATTTT. Translating gives CASSLNLGTSGSTDTQYF. The chain carries TRBV5-8 and TRBJ2-3; 12 bases map to TRBD2. The J segment lost 0 bases and the V segment lost 1 base, leaving 6 bases of the junction unmatched. Germline assignment: CDR1 SGHTS and CDR2 YDEGEE. The CDR3 covers 18 residues. Combining the CDR3 with reference TRBV5-8 and TRBJ2-3 gives the whole variable domain EAGVTQSPTHLIKTRGQQATLRCSPISGHTSVYWYQQALGLGLQFLLWYDEGEERNRGNFPPRFSGRQFPNYSSELNVNALELEDSALYLCASSLNLGTSGSTDTQYFGPGTRLTVL.

This clone turned up a few times. V and J are TRBV14 and TRBJ1-6; TRBD1 is a possible D gene (6 bases). The CDR3 is made up of 15 amino acids. V lost 2 bases and J 7 bases, leaving 12 bases between the germline ends. In germline, CDR1 is SGHDN, CDR2 FVKESK. In DNA form, the CDR3 reads TGTGCCAGCAGCCAAAGACAGGTTGGCAATTCACCCCTCCACTTT. It is translated as CASSQRQVGNSPLHF.

The chain recombines TRBV7-9 with TRBJ2-1; D is uncertain. V lost 2 bases and J 5 bases, leaving 13 bases between the germline ends. The germline CDR1 and CDR2 sequences are SEHNR and FQNEAQ (reference sequence). This CDR3 is 15 amino acids long. The CDR3 spells CASSLQTNLDNEQFF. Here the CDR3 DNA reads TGTGCCAGCAGCTTACAGACAAATCTGGACAATGAGCAGTTCTTC.

This chain connects TRBV6-1 to TRBJ2-7; 8 nucleotides line up with TRBD1. V dropped 2 bases and J dropped 2; count of bases not matched to a gene: 8. This CDR3 region has 16 residues. The germline V gene has CDR1 MNHNS and CDR2 SASEGT. The CDR3 bases are TGTGCCAGCAGTGAATTAAACCCGGGACAGGCCTACGAGCAGTACTTC. This gives the protein CASSELNPGQAYEQYF.

This chain joins TRBV28 and TRBJ1-1; D not resolved. CDR1 is MDHEN, CDR2 SYDVKM, per germline. There are 12 residues in the CDR3. The germline V and J ends were trimmed by 6 bases and 7 bases, with 12 bases remaining between them. The DNA of the CDR3 is TGTGCCAGCAGATTAAATCGAGTTGAAGCTTTCTTT. Its translation: CASRLNRVEAFF.

This CDR3 is CASSPGLAGAGELFF. CDR3 bases: TGTGCCAGCAGCCCGGGACTAGCGGGAGCCGGGGAGCTGTTTTTT. The V gene is TRBV7-2, the J gene TRBJ2-2; 14 nucleotides agree with TRBD2. Trimming removed 5 bases from V and 6 bases from J; junction bases left unmatched: 2. This CDR3 is built from 15 residues. Germline V CDR1 and CDR2: SGHTA, FQGNSA.

The rearrangement links TRBV7-2 to TRBJ2-1, with 7 positions matching TRBD2. The CDR3 covers 15 residues. V trimming: 1 base; J trimming: 2 bases; junction bases outside the gene matches: 2. Germline values: CDR1 SGHTA, CDR2 FQGNSA. This chain's CDR3 is CASSLGGGTYNEQFF. CDR3 coding DNA: TGTGCCAGCAGCTTAGGCGGGGGAACCTACAATGAGCAGTTCTTC. Supplemented by reference TRBV7-2 and TRBJ2-1, the full variable domain reads GAGVSQSPSNKVTEKGKDVELRCDPISGHTALYWYRQSLGQGLEFLIYFQGNSAPDKSGLPSDRFSAERTGGSVSTLTIQRTQQEDSAVYLCASSLGGGTYNEQFFGPGTRLTVL.

The CDR3 nucleotides read TGCGCCAGCAGCCAAGGGACTAGCGGGAGTAGGTACAATGAGCAGTTCTTC. As protein: CASSQGTSGSRYNEQFF. This chain connects TRBV4-3 to TRBJ2-1; 13 bases are a match to TRBD2. Per germline, CDR1 LGHNA and CDR2 YSLEER. The CDR3 loop spans 17 amino acids. V gave up 1 base and J gave up 4 bases; unmatched junction bases: 4.

J is TRBJ2-7 and V is TRBV5-4; 8 nucleotides match TRBD1. The V segment lost 3 bases and the J segment 6 bases; nucleotides outside the gene matches: 8. This CDR3 comprises 14 residues. CDR1 and CDR2 (germline): SGHNT, YYREEE (reference sequence). Here the CDR3 reads CASSWGTGSGEQYF. The CDR3 bases are TGTGCCAGCAGCTGGGGGACAGGCTCCGGCGAGCAGTACTTC.

This chain connects TRBV2 to TRBJ2-1; 7 bases map to TRBD2. The CDR3 contains 14 residues. J lost 6 bases, V lost 7 bases, and 9 bases had no gene match. Germline V gene lookup returns CDR1 SNHLY and CDR2 FYNNEI. The CDR3 nucleotides are TGTGCCAGCAACCCCAGGACTAGTCCCAATGAGCAGTTCTTC. It encodes CASNPRTSPNEQFF.

V usage is TRBV7-9 and J usage is TRBJ1-5; D is uncertain. This CDR3 is built from 15 residues. Trimming cost V 5 bases and J 0 bases, with 11 bases left between them. The germline V gene encodes CDR1 SEHNR and CDR2 FQNEAQ (reference sequence). The CDR3 spells CASSAGGYSNQPQHF. In nucleotides, the CDR3 is TGTGCCAGCAGCGCAGGAGGGTATAGCAATCAGCCCCAGCATTTT. Based on the CDR3 plus reference TRBV7-9 and TRBJ1-5, the full variable domain is DTGVSQNPRHKITKRGQNVTFRCDPISEHNRLYWYRQTLGQGPEFLTYFQNEAQLEKSRLLSDRFSAERPKGSFSTLEIQRTEQGDSAMYLCASSAGGYSNQPQHFGDGTRLSIL.

This CDR3 is CAWSPADRGFTDTQYF. The CDR3 DNA is TGTGCCTGGAGTCCGGCGGACAGGGGGTTCACAGATACGCAGTATTTT. The chain employs TRBV30 and TRBJ2-3, with 10 bases matching TRBD1. CDR1 GTSNPN and CDR2 SVGIG come from the germline V gene (reference sequence). J was trimmed by 2 bases and V by 2 bases; bases with no gene match: 7. This CDR3 is 16 amino acids long. Full variable domain (missing parts from reference TRBV30 and TRBJ2-3): SQTIHQWPATLVQPVGSPLSLECTVEGTSNPNLYWYRQAAGRGLQLLFYSVGIGQISSEVPQNLSASRPQDRQFILSSKKLLLSDSGFYLCAWSPADRGFTDTQYFGPGTRLTVL.

The chain combines TRBV5-1 with TRBJ2-7; the D gene could be TRBD1 or TRBD2 (6 bases each). V lost 4 bases and J lost 0, with 14 bases in between. The CDR3 consists of 15 residues. The germline gives CDR1 SGHRS, CDR2 YFSETQ. Here the CDR3 reads CASSGGTQSSYEQYF. The CDR3 nucleotides are TGCGCCAGCAGCGGCGGGACACAGAGCTCCTACGAGCAGTACTTC.

The chain recombines TRBV4-2 with TRBJ2-1; TRBD2 matches at 9 bases. The V segment lost 2 bases and the J segment 5 bases; nucleotides outside the gene matches: 10. The CDR3 spans 17 residues. CDR1 and CDR2 from the germline V gene are LGHNA and YNFKEQ. The CDR3 region is CASSQPTALAGHNEQFF. CDR3 coding DNA: TGTGCCAGCAGCCAACCTACCGCACTAGCGGGCCACAATGAGCAGTTCTTC.

The rearrangement joins TRBV6-6 to TRBJ1-3; D is unresolved. The germline gives CDR1 MNHNY, CDR2 SVGAGI (reference sequence). This CDR3 is 14 amino acids long. V lost 4 bases and J 0 bases, leaving 7 bases between the germline ends. The CDR3, as DNA: TGTGCCAGCAGTTTTGGGGACTCTGGAAACACCATATATTTT. Protein: CASSFGDSGNTIYF.

The chain is built from TRBV10-3 and TRBJ2-1, with D possibly being TRBD1 (5 bases). V gave up 0 bases and J gave up 3 bases, with 9 bases separating them. This CDR3 is built from 15 residues. CDR1 is ENHRY and CDR2 is SYGVKD in the germline V gene. Here the CDR3 DNA reads TGTGCCATCAGTGAGTCAAGCAGGGTCTACAATGAGCAGTTCTTC. This codes for CAISESSRVYNEQFF.

The gene calls are TRBV9 and TRBJ2-1; 10 bases are shared with TRBD1. Per germline, CDR1 SGDLS and CDR2 YYNGEE. The CDR3 loop spans 14 amino acids. V trimming: 4 bases; J trimming: 6 bases; junction bases outside the gene matches: 4. The CDR3 spells CASSRGTGVNEQFF. Written as DNA, the CDR3 is TGTGCCAGCAGCCGGGGGACAGGGGTCAATGAGCAGTTCTTC. The full variable domain, with the rest looked up from reference TRBV9 and TRBJ2-1, is DSGVTQTPKHLITATGQRVTLRCSPRSGDLSVYWYQQSLDQGLQFLIQYYNGEERAKGNILERFSAQQFPDLHSELNLSSLELGDSALYFCASSRGTGVNEQFFGPGTRLTVL.

The chain combines TRBV2 with TRBJ2-3; 12 bases are shared with TRBD2. V lost 6 bases to trimming and J lost 4 bases; unmatched junction nucleotides: 5. CDR1 is SNHLY and CDR2 is FYNNEI in the germline V gene. This CDR3 region has 15 residues. CDR3 protein: CASRTSGSVSDTQYF. The DNA of the CDR3 is TGTGCCAGCAGGACTAGCGGGAGTGTTTCAGATACGCAGTATTTT.

The V call is TRBV29-1, the J call TRBJ2-7; possible D gene TRBD2, 7 bases. The CDR3 runs to 14 residues. V gave up 1 base and J gave up 0 bases, with 10 bases separating them. Per the germline V gene, CDR1 is SQVTM and CDR2 is ANQGSEA. The CDR3 DNA reads as TGCAGCGTTGAAGGGGGGGGGCCCTCCTACGAGCAGTACTTC. Translating gives CSVEGGGPSYEQYF.

The rearrangement joins TRBV15 to TRBJ2-5; no firm D call. CDR3 length: 12 amino acids. Trimming shortened V by 3 bases and J by 6 bases, and 8 bases separated the two germline ends. From germline, CDR1 is LNHNV and CDR2 YYDKDF (reference sequence). The CDR3 sequence: CATSSPFQTQYF. The CDR3 DNA reads as TGTGCCACCAGCAGTCCCTTCCAGACCCAGTACTTC.

The chain uses TRBV5-5 and TRBJ2-7; a possible D gene is TRBD2 (6 bases). The CDR3 is made up of 15 amino acids. V was trimmed by 3 bases and J by 2 bases, leaving 15 bases between them. Per germline, CDR1 SGHKS and CDR2 YYEKEE (reference sequence). The CDR3 is CASSSWGEVTYEQYF. The CDR3 coding sequence is TGTGCCAGCAGCTCTTGGGGGGAGGTAACCTACGAGCAGTACTTC. Together with reference TRBV5-5 and TRBJ2-7, the CDR3 gives the full variable domain: DAGVTQSPTHLIKTRGQQVTLRCSPISGHKSVSWYQQVLGQGPQFIFQYYEKEERGRGNFPDRFSARQFPNYSSELNVNALLLGDSALYLCASSSWGEVTYEQYFGPGTRLTVT.

The chain combines TRBV10-1 with TRBJ2-7; no clear D. The length of the CDR3 is 12 residues. Germline values: CDR1 WNHNN, CDR2 SYGVQD (reference sequence). The V end was cut by 4 bases, the J end by 0 bases, with 4 bases between. CDR3 sequence reads: CASSAYSYEQYF. The DNA for the CDR3 is TGCGCCAGCAGTGCTTACTCCTACGAGCAGTACTTC.